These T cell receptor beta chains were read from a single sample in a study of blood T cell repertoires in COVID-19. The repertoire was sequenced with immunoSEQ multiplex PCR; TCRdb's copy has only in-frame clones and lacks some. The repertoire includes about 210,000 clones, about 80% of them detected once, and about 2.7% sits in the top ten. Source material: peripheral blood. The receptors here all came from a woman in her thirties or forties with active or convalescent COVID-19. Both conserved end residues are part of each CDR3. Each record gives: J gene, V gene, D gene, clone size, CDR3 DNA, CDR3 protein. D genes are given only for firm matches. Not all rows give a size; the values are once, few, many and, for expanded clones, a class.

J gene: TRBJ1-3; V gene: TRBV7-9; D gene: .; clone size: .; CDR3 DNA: TGTGCCAGCAGCTTAAGGGGTGGAGACGTCTCTGGAAACACCATATATTTT; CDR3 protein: CASSLRGGDVSGNTIYF
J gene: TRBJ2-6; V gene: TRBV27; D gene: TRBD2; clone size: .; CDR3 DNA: TGTGCCAGCCGCCCGACTAGCGGGAGTAGCTCTGGGGCCAACGTCCTGACTTTC; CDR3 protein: CASRPTSGSSSGANVLTF
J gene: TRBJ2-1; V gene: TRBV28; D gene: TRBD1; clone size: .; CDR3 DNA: TGTGCCAGCAGCGGGGACAGGGGGAGTTCCTACAATGAGCAGTTCTTC; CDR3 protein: CASSGDRGSSYNEQFF
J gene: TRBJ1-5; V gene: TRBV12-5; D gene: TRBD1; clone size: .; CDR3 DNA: TGTGCTAGTGGTTTGGTCTCAACAGGGGGCTACCGGGGGCAGCCCCAGCATTTT; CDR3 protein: CASGLVSTGGYRGQPQHF
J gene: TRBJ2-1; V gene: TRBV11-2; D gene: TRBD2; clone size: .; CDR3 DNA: TGTGCCAGCAGCCTTTTCAGCGGGGGGGCCAATGAGCAGTTCTTC; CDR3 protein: CASSLFSGGANEQFF
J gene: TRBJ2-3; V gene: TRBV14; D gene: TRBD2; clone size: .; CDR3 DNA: TGTGCCAGCAGCCAAAGGTCTAGCGGGGGCCCCACAGATACGCAGTATTTT; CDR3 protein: CASSQRSSGGPTDTQYF
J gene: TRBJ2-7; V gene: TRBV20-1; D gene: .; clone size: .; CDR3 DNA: TGCAGTGCCCCGAGCTCCTACGAGCAGTACTTC; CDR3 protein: CSAPSSYEQYF
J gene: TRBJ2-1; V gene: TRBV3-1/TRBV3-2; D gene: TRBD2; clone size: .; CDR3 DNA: TGTGCCAGCAGCCAAGAGGGGTCGAGTCTGATAGCGGGAGATGATGAGCAGTTCTTC; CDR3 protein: CASSQEGSSLIAGDDEQFF
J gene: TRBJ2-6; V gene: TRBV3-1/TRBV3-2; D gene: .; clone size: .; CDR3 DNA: TGTGCCAGCAGCCAACGGACTATGGGGAATTCTGGGGCCAACGTCCTGACTTTC; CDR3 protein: CASSQRTMGNSGANVLTF
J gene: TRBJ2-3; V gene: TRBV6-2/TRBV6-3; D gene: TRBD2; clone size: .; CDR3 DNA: TGTGCCAGCAGTTATTCCCCGACTAGCGGGGGGGCCAGGGATACGCAGTATTTT; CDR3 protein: CASSYSPTSGGARDTQYF
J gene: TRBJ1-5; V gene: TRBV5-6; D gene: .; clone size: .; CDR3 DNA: TGTGCCAGCAGCTTGTATCAGGGATATAGCAATCAGCCCCAGCATTTT; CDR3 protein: CASSLYQGYSNQPQHF
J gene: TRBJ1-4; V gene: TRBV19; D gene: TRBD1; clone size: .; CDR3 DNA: TGTGCCAGTAGTGTGGGACAGCTAGCCAATGAAAAACTGTTTTTT; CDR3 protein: CASSVGQLANEKLFF
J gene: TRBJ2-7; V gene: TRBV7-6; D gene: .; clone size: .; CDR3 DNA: TGTGCCAGCAGCGTAGAGGGGTACTACGAGCAGTACTTC; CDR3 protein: CASSVEGYYEQYF
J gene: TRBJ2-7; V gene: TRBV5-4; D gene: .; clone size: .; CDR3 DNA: TGTGCCAGCAGCCGAGGAAGCGGAAGCTCCTACGAGCAGTACTTC; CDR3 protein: CASSRGSGSSYEQYF
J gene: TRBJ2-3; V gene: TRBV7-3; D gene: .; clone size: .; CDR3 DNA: TGTGCCAGCAGCTTAAGCGGGGTCAGCACAGATACGCAGTATTTT; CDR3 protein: CASSLSGVSTDTQYF
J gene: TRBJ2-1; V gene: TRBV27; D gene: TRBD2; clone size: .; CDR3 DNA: TGTGCCAGCAGTTTTAGCGGGGGTTCCTACAATGAGCAGTTCTTC; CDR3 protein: CASSFSGGSYNEQFF
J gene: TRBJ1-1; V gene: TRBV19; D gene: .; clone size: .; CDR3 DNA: TGTGCCAGTCTCCCTTCTAAAGCAAGGGCGGGGGACACTGAAGCTTTCTTT; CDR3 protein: CASLPSKARAGDTEAFF
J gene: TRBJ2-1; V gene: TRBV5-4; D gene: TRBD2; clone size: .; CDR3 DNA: TGTGCCAGCAGCTTGGGGGGACTAGGGAACAATGAGCAGTTCTTC; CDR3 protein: CASSLGGLGNNEQFF
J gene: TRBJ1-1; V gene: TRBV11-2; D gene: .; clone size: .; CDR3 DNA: TGTGCCAGCAGCTTAGATCTTTTCGCTGAAGCTTTCTTT; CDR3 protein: CASSLDLFAEAFF
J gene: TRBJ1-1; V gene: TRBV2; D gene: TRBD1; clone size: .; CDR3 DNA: TGTGCCAGCGAAAGGGAAGGACAGGGGCTTTCTGAAGCTTTCTTT; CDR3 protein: CASEREGQGLSEAFF
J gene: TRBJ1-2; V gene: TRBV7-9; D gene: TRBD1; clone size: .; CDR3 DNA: TGTGCCAGCAGCTTGTTACAGGGGGCCAGCTATGGCTACACCTTC; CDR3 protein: CASSLLQGASYGYTF
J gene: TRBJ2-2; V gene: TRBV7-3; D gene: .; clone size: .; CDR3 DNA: TGTGCCAGCAGCCAACAGGGCGCCGCGAACACCGGGGAGCTGTTTTTT; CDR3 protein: CASSQQGAANTGELFF
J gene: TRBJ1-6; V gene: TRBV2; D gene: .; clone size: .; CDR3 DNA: TGTGCCAGCAACGAGGTAGGGGGTGGAAATTCACCCCTCCACTTT; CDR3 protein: CASNEVGGGNSPLHF
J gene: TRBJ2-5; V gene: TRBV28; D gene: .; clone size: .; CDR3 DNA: TGTGCCAGCAGTTTACCCAGGGGCCAAGAGACCCAGTACTTC; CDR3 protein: CASSLPRGQETQYF
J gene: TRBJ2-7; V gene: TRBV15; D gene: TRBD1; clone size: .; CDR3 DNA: TGTGCCACCAGCAGAGAAGCGCCCCAGGGGGCCGCCGACGAGCAGTACTTC; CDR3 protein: CATSREAPQGAADEQYF
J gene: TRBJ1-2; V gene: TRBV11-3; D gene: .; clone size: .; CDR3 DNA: TGTGCCAGCAGCTTTGGCGGACGGGGATTCTTC; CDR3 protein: CASSFGGRGFF
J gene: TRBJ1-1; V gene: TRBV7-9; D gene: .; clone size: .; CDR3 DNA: TGTGCCAGCAGCTTTAGTGGGGCGGGGGCTTTCTTT; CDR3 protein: CASSFSGAGAFF
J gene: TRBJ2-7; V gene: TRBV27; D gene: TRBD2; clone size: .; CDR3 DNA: TGTGCCAGCGGGCTAGCGGGATCCATCTACGAGCAGTACTTC; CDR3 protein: CASGLAGSIYEQYF
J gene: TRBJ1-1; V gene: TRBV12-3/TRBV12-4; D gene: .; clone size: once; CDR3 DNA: TGTGCCAGCAGTCCCGGGGGGCCTAAAGCTTTCTTT; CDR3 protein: CASSPGGPKAFF
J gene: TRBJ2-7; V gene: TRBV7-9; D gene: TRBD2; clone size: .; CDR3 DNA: TGTGCCAGCAGTCGAGGACTAGCGGGACAAACCTACGAGCAGTACTTC; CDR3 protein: CASSRGLAGQTYEQYF
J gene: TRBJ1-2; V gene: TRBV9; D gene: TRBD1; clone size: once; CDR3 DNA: TGTGCCAGCAGCACAGGGACAGGCGTATTCTATGGCTACACCTTC; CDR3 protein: CASSTGTGVFYGYTF
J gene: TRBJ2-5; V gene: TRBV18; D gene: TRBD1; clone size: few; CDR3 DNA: TGTGCCAGCTCAGATACACCTGGGACAGGGAATCAAGAGACCCAGTACTTC; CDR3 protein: CASSDTPGTGNQETQYF
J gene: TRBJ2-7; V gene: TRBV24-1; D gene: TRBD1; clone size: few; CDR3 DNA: TGTGCCACCAGTGAATCCGGGACAGGGAACGAGCAGTACTTC; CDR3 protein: CATSESGTGNEQYF
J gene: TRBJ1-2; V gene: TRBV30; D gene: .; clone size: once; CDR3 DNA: TGTGCCTGGAGTGACAGGGAGCGCCCCTATGGCTACACCTTC; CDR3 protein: CAWSDRERPYGYTF
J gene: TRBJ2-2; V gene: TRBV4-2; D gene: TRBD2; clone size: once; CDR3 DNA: TGTGCCAGCAGCACTCAAGCGGGGGGATGGACCGGGGAGCTGTTTTTT; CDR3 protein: CASSTQAGGWTGELFF
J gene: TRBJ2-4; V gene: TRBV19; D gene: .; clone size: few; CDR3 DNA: TGTGCCAGTAATCTGGCAGGGGCCAAAAACATTCAGTACTTC; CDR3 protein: CASNLAGAKNIQYF
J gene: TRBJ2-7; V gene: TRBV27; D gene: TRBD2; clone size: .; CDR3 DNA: TGTGCCAGCAGTTTGGGCGGGAGTTCCTACGAGCAGTACTTC; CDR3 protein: CASSLGGSSYEQYF
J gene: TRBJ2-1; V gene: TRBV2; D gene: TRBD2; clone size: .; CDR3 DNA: TGTGCCAGCCTGAGGACCTCTAGGACTAGCGGTTCGTCCTACAATGAGCAGTTCTTC; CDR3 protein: CASLRTSRTSGSSYNEQFF
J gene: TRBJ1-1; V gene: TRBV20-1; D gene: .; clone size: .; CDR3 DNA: TGCAGTGCTAGTGTGAGCGACACTGAAGCTTTCTTT; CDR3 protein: CSASVSDTEAFF
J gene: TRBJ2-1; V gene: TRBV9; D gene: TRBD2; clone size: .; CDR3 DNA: TGTGCCAGCAGCGTAGTCGACCTTCTAGCGGGGGGGCCGGGGCAGTTCTTC; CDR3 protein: CASSVVDLLAGGPGQFF
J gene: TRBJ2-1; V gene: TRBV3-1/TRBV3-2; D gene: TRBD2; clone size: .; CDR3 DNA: TGTGCCAGCAGCCAAGAGGCTAGCGGGAACCCCAATGAGCAGTTCTTC; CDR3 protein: CASSQEASGNPNEQFF
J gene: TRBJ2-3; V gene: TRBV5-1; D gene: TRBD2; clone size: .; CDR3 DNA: TGCGCCAGCAGTGAATCGACTAGCGGGGGGGCAGATACGCAGTATTTT; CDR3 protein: CASSESTSGGADTQYF
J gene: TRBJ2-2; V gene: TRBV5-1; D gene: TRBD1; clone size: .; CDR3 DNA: TGCGCCAGCAGCTCCGCACCGGGACAGGAATCCGGGGAGCTGTTTTTT; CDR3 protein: CASSSAPGQESGELFF
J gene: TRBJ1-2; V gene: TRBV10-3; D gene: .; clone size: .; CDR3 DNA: TGTGCCATCAGTGAGCAGGGAACCTATGGCTACACCTTC; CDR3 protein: CAISEQGTYGYTF
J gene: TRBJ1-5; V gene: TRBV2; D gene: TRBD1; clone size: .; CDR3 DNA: TGTGCCAGCAGCCCGGGACAGGGACACAATCAGCCCCAGCATTTT; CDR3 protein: CASSPGQGHNQPQHF
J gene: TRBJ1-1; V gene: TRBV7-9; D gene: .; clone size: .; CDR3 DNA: TGTGCCAGCAGCTTAGCGGGAGGACCGAAGAACACTGAAGCTTTCTTT; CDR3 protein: CASSLAGGPKNTEAFF
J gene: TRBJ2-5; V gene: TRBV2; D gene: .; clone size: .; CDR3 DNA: TGTGCCAGCAGTGAGAGGACTGGTGGTGAGACCCAGTACTTC; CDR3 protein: CASSERTGGETQYF
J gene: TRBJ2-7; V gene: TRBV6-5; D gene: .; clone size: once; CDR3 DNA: TGTGCCAGCAGGTCGTACCGAGGACAGACTTACGAGCAGTACTTC; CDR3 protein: CASRSYRGQTYEQYF
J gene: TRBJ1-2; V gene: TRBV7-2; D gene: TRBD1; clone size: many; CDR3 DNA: TGTGCCAGCAGCCCACAGGGGCTCTATGGCTACACCTTC; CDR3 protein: CASSPQGLYGYTF
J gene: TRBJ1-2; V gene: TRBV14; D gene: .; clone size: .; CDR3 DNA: TGTGCCAGCAGCCAGACAGATAACCTCTATGGCTACACCTTC; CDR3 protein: CASSQTDNLYGYTF
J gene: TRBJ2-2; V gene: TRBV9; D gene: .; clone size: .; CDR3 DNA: TGTGCCAGCAGCCCCCGGGACACTAACACCGGGGAGCTGTTTTTT; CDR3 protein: CASSPRDTNTGELFF
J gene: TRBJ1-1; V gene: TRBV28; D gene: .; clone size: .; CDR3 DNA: TGTGCCAGCAGTTTATGGCAGAAGAACACTGAAGCTTTCTTT; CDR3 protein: CASSLWQKNTEAFF
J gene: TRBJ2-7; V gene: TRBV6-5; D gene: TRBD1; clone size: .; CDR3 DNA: TGTGCCAGCAGTACCGGGACAGAATGGCACGAGCAGTACTTC; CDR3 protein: CASSTGTEWHEQYF
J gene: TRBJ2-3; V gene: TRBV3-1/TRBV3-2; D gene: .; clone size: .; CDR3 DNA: TGTGCCAGCAGCCAAGAAAACCAGGATACGCAGTATTTT; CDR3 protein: CASSQENQDTQYF